This passage covers 16 T cell receptor beta chains from one sample sequenced in a study of blood T cell repertoires in COVID-19. The method was immunoSEQ multiplex PCR; TCRdb's version includes in-frame clones alone and lacks a portion of them. The profile shows about 99,000 clones, 79% of them singletons. Sequenced input: peripheral blood. These receptor sequences come from an elderly woman with active or convalescent COVID-19.

The gene calls are TRBV6-5 and TRBJ1-6, with D perhaps matching TRBD1 (6 bases). Germline V gene sequence: CDR1 MNHEY, CDR2 SVGAGI. The CDR3 is made up of 14 amino acids. The V end lost 7 bases, the J end lost 7 bases, and 14 bases lay between the germline ends. CDR3 residues: CASMLGGPNSPLHF. In DNA form, the CDR3 reads TGTGCCAGCATGTTGGGGGGGCCGAATTCACCCCTCCACTTT.

This clone has just one count. The chain carries TRBV19 and TRBJ2-5; TRBD2 matches 11 bases. The CDR3 runs 17 residues. Germline V gene data show CDR1 as LNHDA and CDR2 as SQIVND (reference sequence). J was trimmed by 0 bases and V by 6 bases; bases with no gene match: 9. The CDR3 nucleotides read TGTGCCAGTAGGCCTCTAGCGGGAGGACACTACCAAGAGACCCAGTACTTC. Residues: CASRPLAGGHYQETQYF. Full variable domain (rest looked up from reference TRBV19 and TRBJ2-5): DGGITQSPKYLFRKEGQNVTLSCEQNLNHDAMYWYRQDPGQGLRLIYYSQIVNDFQKGDIAEGYSVSREKKESFPLTVTSAQKNPTAFYLCASRPLAGGHYQETQYFGPGTRLLVL.

This chain joins TRBV28 and TRBJ2-5; D is possibly TRBD2 (6 bases). Germline V gene lookup returns CDR1 MDHEN and CDR2 SYDVKM. The CDR3 loop spans 15 amino acids. The V and J ends lost 3 bases and 4 bases respectively, with 15 bases between them. In DNA form, the CDR3 reads TGTGCCAGCAGTTTTGGAGGGTCGGTGGGAGAGACCCAGTACTTC. Translation gives CASSFGGSVGETQYF.

This chain connects TRBV4-1 to TRBJ1-3; tentatively, D is TRBD1 (6 bases). The germline gives CDR1 MGHRA, CDR2 YSYEKL. V was shortened by 0 bases and J by 2 bases, with 8 bases between the two germline ends. This CDR3 comprises 15 residues. The CDR3 region has the DNA TGCGCCAGCAGCCAAGACAGGGGTCCTGGAAACACCATATATTTT. Its protein product is CASSQDRGPGNTIYF.

This chain connects TRBV6-6 to TRBJ2-4, with 7 bases that match TRBD2. This CDR3 is 16 amino acids long. V gave up 3 bases and J gave up 2 bases; unmatched junction bases: 7. Per germline, CDR1 MNHNY and CDR2 SVGAGI (reference sequence). The DNA of the CDR3 is TGTGCCAGCAGTTATACCAGCGGGAATACCAAAAACATTCAGTACTTC. Translation: CASSYTSGNTKNIQYF.

There are a few counts of this clone. This rearrangement joins TRBV2 to TRBJ2-5; 7 bases fit TRBD1. Germline assignment: CDR1 SNHLY and CDR2 FYNNEI. This CDR3 comprises 17 residues. V dropped 0 bases and J dropped 5; count of bases not matched to a gene: 12. CDR3 residues: CASSEAEGAPATETQYF. The CDR3 region has the DNA TGTGCCAGCAGTGAAGCCGAGGGGGCCCCAGCAACGGAGACCCAGTACTTC.

This clone was seen once. The J gene is TRBJ1-5, the V gene TRBV28, with 8 nucleotides matching TRBD1. The germline gives CDR1 MDHEN, CDR2 SYDVKM. CDR3 length: 19 amino acids. Trimming took 5 bases from V and 0 from J; bases not matched to a gene: 15. Here the CDR3 DNA reads TGTGCCAGCAGTCCGAGGGACAGGACCTGGGTGGATAGCAATCAGCCCCAGCATTTT. This sequence encodes CASSPRDRTWVDSNQPQHF.

The chain couples TRBV6-6 to TRBJ2-2, with D maybe TRBD2 (5 bases). The CDR3 runs to 14 residues. CDR1 MNHNY and CDR2 SVGAGI come from the germline V gene (reference sequence). Trimming left V 5 bases short and J 3 bases short, with 10 bases between. CDR3 DNA: TGTGCCAGCAGTGGTGGGAGTTACACCGGGGAGCTGTTTTTT. It encodes CASSGGSYTGELFF.

This chain connects TRBV9 to TRBJ2-1, with 9 bases lining up with TRBD2. J lost 2 bases, V lost 0 bases, and 3 bases had no gene match. The germline gives CDR1 SGDLS, CDR2 YYNGEE. This CDR3 comprises 16 residues. Here the CDR3 reads CASSVGLAVPYNEQFF. In DNA form, the CDR3 reads TGTGCCAGCAGCGTAGGACTAGCGGTACCCTACAATGAGCAGTTCTTC.

This chain links TRBV6-1 with TRBJ2-1; TRBD2 matches at 9 bases. Trimming cost V 1 base and J 3 bases; bases outside gene matches: 4. CDR1 MNHNS and CDR2 SASEGT come from the germline V gene. This CDR3 contains 16 residues. In DNA, the CDR3 is TGTGCCAGCAGTGAAGAGTTAGCGGGAGTCTACAATGAGCAGTTCTTC. Protein sequence: CASSEELAGVYNEQFF.

This rearrangement joins TRBV3-1 (or the pseudogene TRBV3-2) to TRBJ2-3; TRBD2 aligns across 10 bases. With V trimmed by 4 bases and J by 0 bases, 4 bases remained unmatched. There are 16 residues in the CDR3. Germline values: CDR1 LGHDT, CDR2 YNNKEL (reference sequence). The CDR3 region has the DNA TGTGCCAGCAGCCGCCTAGCGGGAGCGAGCACAGATACGCAGTATTTT. This encodes CASSRLAGASTDTQYF.

This chain links TRBV11-2 with TRBJ1-1; D is possibly TRBD1 (6 bases). The germline CDR1 and CDR2 sequences are SGHAT and FQNNGV. Trimming left V 6 bases short and J 5 bases short, with 16 bases between. This CDR3 comprises 14 residues. CDR3 coding DNA: TGTGCCAGCAGGTCGGTGGGGGGGCTGACTGAAGCTTTCTTT. It translates to CASRSVGGLTEAFF. Together with reference TRBV11-2 and TRBJ1-1, the CDR3 gives the full variable domain: EAGVAQSPRYKIIEKRQSVAFWCNPISGHATLYWYQQILGQGPKLLIQFQNNGVVDDSQLPKDRFSAERLKGVDSTLKIQPAKLEDSAVYLCASRSVGGLTEAFFGQGTRLTVV.

The gene calls are TRBV2 and TRBJ2-3, with 10 bases aligning to TRBD2. V trimming: 6 bases; J trimming: 2 bases; junction bases outside the gene matches: 17. In germline, CDR1 is SNHLY, CDR2 FYNNEI. The CDR3 contains 19 residues. The CDR3 here is CASSRVWLAGAGNTDTQYF. The CDR3 DNA is TGTGCCAGCAGCCGGGTGTGGCTAGCGGGAGCGGGGAACACAGATACGCAGTATTTT.

This clone was seen once. CDR3 region: CATSRPGAGGRETQYF. CDR3 nucleotide sequence: TGTGCCACCAGCAGACCAGGGGCAGGGGGAAGGGAGACCCAGTACTTC. This chain connects TRBV15 to TRBJ2-5; 7 bases fit TRBD1. Unmatched junction bases numbered 11, after V lost 2 bases and J lost 5 bases. The CDR3 is made up of 16 amino acids. In germline, CDR1 is LNHNV, CDR2 YYDKDF (reference sequence).

This chain joins TRBV4-3 and TRBJ2-1, with TRBD2 identical over 7 bases. This CDR3 is 15 amino acids long. V was pared by 1 base and J by 7 bases, with 7 bases of the junction left unmatched. Germline V gene lookup returns CDR1 LGHNA and CDR2 YSLEER. The CDR3 sequence is CASSQAQREWNEQFF. The CDR3 DNA reads as TGCGCCAGCAGCCAAGCCCAGCGGGAATGGAATGAGCAGTTCTTC.

The CDR3 coding sequence is TGTGCCAGCAGCGTAGGCCTAGCGGGAGAGGATACGCAGTATTTT. This encodes CASSVGLAGEDTQYF. The V gene is TRBV9, the J gene TRBJ2-3; 10 nucleotides line up with TRBD2. The CDR3 has 15 residues. J gave up 6 bases and V 0 bases, and 4 bases lay outside the gene matches. CDR1 SGDLS and CDR2 YYNGEE come from the germline V gene.